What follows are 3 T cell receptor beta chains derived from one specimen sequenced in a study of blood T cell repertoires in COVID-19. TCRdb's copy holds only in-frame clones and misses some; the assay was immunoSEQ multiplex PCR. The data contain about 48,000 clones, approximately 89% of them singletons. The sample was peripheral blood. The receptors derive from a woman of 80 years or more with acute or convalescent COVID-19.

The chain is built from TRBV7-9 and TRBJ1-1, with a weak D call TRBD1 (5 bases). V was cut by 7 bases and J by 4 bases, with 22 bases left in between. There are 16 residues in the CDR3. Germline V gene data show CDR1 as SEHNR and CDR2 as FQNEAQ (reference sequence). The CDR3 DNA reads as TGTGCCAGCACCCTCGGATCTGGGGCCGGGGGCACTGAAGCTTTCTTT. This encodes CASTLGSGAGGTEAFF.

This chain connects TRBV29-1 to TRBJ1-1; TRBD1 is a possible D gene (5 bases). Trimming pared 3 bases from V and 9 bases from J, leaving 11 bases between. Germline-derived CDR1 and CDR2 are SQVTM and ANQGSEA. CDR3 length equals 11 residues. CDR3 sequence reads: CSVDGGFKAFF. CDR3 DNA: TGCAGCGTTGATGGGGGGTTCAAAGCTTTCTTT.

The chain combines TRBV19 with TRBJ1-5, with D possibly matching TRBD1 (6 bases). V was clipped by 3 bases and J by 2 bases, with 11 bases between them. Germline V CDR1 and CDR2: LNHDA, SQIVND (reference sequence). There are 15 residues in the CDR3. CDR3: CASSITRGGNQPQHF. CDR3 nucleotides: TGTGCCAGTAGTATCACCAGGGGAGGCAATCAGCCCCAGCATTTT.